The rows below give T cell receptor beta chains drawn from one sample of a study of identical twins. From the 5' RACE reads, TCRdb called clonotypes with MiXCR, one entry per CDR3 protein. The sample lists some 190,000 distinct CDR3 sequences, 15% to 20% occurring once. The same sample was also used in a study of T cells expressing NK-cell markers.

Sequenced sample: CD8+ T cells sorted from blood. Receptors originate from a woman between 18 and 29 years old in good health. CDR3s include the opening cysteine and the closing phenylalanine or tryptophan. The D gene is left open where the match is weak. Clone size is not always given. Where it is, it says once, few, many or a class for expanded clones.

NA	NA	TRBV5-1	TRBJ2-3	TGCGCCAGCCTCCAAGGCGGAACTAGCACAGATACGCAGTATTTT	CASLQGGTSTDTQYF
many	NA	TRBV7-9	TRBJ2-1	TGTGCCAGCTTATCGGGCTCCTACAATGAGCAGTTCTTC	CASLSGSYNEQFF
NA	NA	TRBV27	TRBJ2-1	TGTGCCAGCAGTTTAGGCAGGGGCCTTGACAATGAGCAGTTCTTC	CASSLGRGLDNEQFF
few	NA	TRBV7-2	TRBJ2-7	TGTGCCAGCAGCTTAGTTTACCGGGGTATATACGAGCAGTACTTC	CASSLVYRGIYEQYF
NA	TRBD2	TRBV20-1	TRBJ2-7	TGCAGTGCTAGAGAGGCTAGCGGGGCCTCCTACGAGCAGTACTTC	CSAREASGASYEQYF
few	TRBD2	TRBV5-1	TRBJ2-2	TGCGCCAGCAGTCCGTGGCTAGCCCGGGAGGTCGGGGAGCTGTTTTTT	CASSPWLAREVGELFF
NA	NA	TRBV30	TRBJ1-1	TGTGCCTGGAGTATCGGACAGAGTGATGAAGCTTTCTTT	CAWSIGQSDEAFF
few	NA	TRBV29-1	TRBJ1-1	TGCAGCGTTGAAAAGGGTAGGGGAGCTTTCTTT	CSVEKGRGAFF
few	TRBD1	TRBV7-6	TRBJ2-6	TGTGCCAGCAGTCTTCTTCCGGGACAGGGTTATGGTGGGGCCAACGTCCTGACTTTC	CASSLLPGQGYGGANVLTF
many	NA	TRBV10-2	TRBJ2-2	TGCGCCAGCAGTGTTAGCGGGGAGCTGTTTTTT	CASSVSGELFF
few	NA	TRBV7-2	TRBJ2-3	TGTGCCAGCAGCCCTACTAGTCTCGATACGCAGTATTTT	CASSPTSLDTQYF
NA	NA	TRBV7-2	TRBJ1-1	TGTGCCAGCAGCAGATTCACAGTCTGGGGAGCTTTCTTT	CASSRFTVWGAFF
NA	NA	TRBV12-3/TRBV12-4	TRBJ1-1	TGTGCCAGCAGTTCCTTTACTATAGGGTCGATAACTGAAGCTTTCTTT	CASSSFTIGSITEAFF
few	NA	TRBV5-1	TRBJ2-1	TGCGCCAGCAGGGGTTTCTCGATGGAAGGCTCCCGGGTCAATGAGCAGTTCTTC	CASRGFSMEGSRVNEQFF
few	NA	TRBV7-9	TRBJ2-2	TGTGCCAGCAGCGCCCTCTGGGGGGCCCTGAACACCGGGGAGCTGTTTTTT	CASSALWGALNTGELFF
few	TRBD1	TRBV5-1	TRBJ2-4	TGCGCCAGCAGCTTGAGGACAGGGTGGGTAGAAAACATTCAGTACTTC	CASSLRTGWVENIQYF
many	TRBD1	TRBV11-2	TRBJ2-3	TGTGCCAGCAGCCCCCGGACAGGGTCGACAGATACGCAGTATTTT	CASSPRTGSTDTQYF
few	NA	TRBV12-3/TRBV12-4	TRBJ1-1	TGTGCCAGCAGCCTCTCCCTACACGCTTTCTTT	CASSLSLHAFF
NA	NA	TRBV12-5	TRBJ2-1	TGTGCTAGTGGCTCTGAATGGGGTTACAATGAGCAGTTCTTC	CASGSEWGYNEQFF
NA	TRBD2	TRBV5-5	TRBJ2-1	TGTGCCAGCAGCTGGCTAACTAGCGGCCACAATGAGCAGTTCTTC	CASSWLTSGHNEQFF
NA	NA	TRBV6-1	TRBJ1-5	TGTGCCAGCAAACAGGCGATCAATCAGCCCCAGCATTTT	CASKQAINQPQHF
NA	NA	TRBV3-1	TRBJ2-7	TGTGCCAGCAGCCAGAGTTCTTTACCCCACGAGCAGTACTTC	CASSQSSLPHEQYF
NA	TRBD1	TRBV6-5	TRBJ2-5	TGTGCCAGCAGTTACCCGCCACCGGGACAGGGAGGAGAGACCCAGTACTTC	CASSYPPPGQGGETQYF
NA	NA	TRBV12-3/TRBV12-4	TRBJ2-3	TGTGCCAGCAGTTTTAATGTTGTGGCAGATACGCAGTATTTT	CASSFNVVADTQYF
few	NA	TRBV3-1	TRBJ2-1	TGTGCCAGCAGCCAGTTAGGAACGGGGAGAAATGAGCAGTTCTTC	CASSQLGTGRNEQFF
few	NA	TRBV12-3/TRBV12-4	TRBJ2-3	TGTGCCAGCAGTAGCGTCACCACAGATACGCAGTATTTT	CASSSVTTDTQYF
many	TRBD2	TRBV12-3/TRBV12-4	TRBJ2-7	TGTGCCAGCAGTTCCCCCCTAGCGGGGGGTCCCTACGAGCAGTACTTC	CASSSPLAGGPYEQYF
few	TRBD2	TRBV4-3	TRBJ2-1	TGCGCCAGCAGCCAACTAACTAGCGGGAGAACATATGAGCAGTTCTTC	CASSQLTSGRTYEQFF
few	NA	TRBV11-2	TRBJ2-5	TGTGCCAGCAGGGCGAGGGCAGTCGTGTACCAAGAGACCCAGTACTTC	CASRARAVVYQETQYF
NA	NA	TRBV24-1	TRBJ1-5	TGTGCCACCAGTGATTCTGACGCGGTTGGACCCCAGCATTTT	CATSDSDAVGPQHF
few	NA	TRBV4-3	TRBJ2-7	TGCGCCAGCAGCCAGGACAAGACCTACGAGCAGTACTTC	CASSQDKTYEQYF
many	TRBD1	TRBV29-1	TRBJ1-2	TGCAGCGTCCCGGGACAGGGTGTTTCTGGCTACACCTTC	CSVPGQGVSGYTF